A selection of T cell receptor beta chains follows, all from one sample in a study of cytomegalovirus exposure and HLA in healthy donors. Sequenced by immunoSEQ multiplex PCR; TCRdb stores in-frame clones only, minus some. The data hold over 200,000 clones, with around 88% observed a single time. Input material: PBMCs. These receptors were taken from a woman aged 18-29 years in good health and CMV-seronegative. Each CDR3 is given with its conserved first and last residue. A D gene is named only where the DNA matches it firmly. Expanded clones get a size class; other rows say once, few or many, or leave the size out.

TRBD2	-	TRBJ2-1	TRBV30	TGTGCCTGGAGTGTACTATCAGGGCTAGCGGGAGAAAATGAGCAGTTCTTC	CAWSVLSGLAGENEQFF
-	-	TRBJ2-1	TRBV7-2	TGTGCCAGCAGCCCGACTCAGAGCTCCTACAATGAGCAGTTCTTC	CASSPTQSSYNEQFF
-	-	TRBJ2-3	TRBV25-1	TGTGCCAGCAGACAGGGTTTGGGCTCAGATACGCAGTATTTT	CASRQGLGSDTQYF
-	-	TRBJ1-2	TRBV5-4	TGTGCCAGCAGCTCGGGTATGCGGGGGGGGCCCTCTGGCTACACCTTC	CASSSGMRGGPSGYTF
TRBD1	-	TRBJ2-3	TRBV4-3	TGCGCCAGCAGCCAACGCGAGACTTGGACAGGTAGCACAGATACGCAGTATTTT	CASSQRETWTGSTDTQYF
TRBD2	once	TRBJ2-5	TRBV7-2	TGTGCCAGCAGCTTCGTGGGAGGGGAGACCCAGTACTTC	CASSFVGGETQYF
-	-	TRBJ2-1	TRBV4-3	TGCGCCAGCAGCCCATTAGGAGGGTCCTACAATGAGCAGTTCTTC	CASSPLGGSYNEQFF
-	-	TRBJ2-7	TRBV7-9	TGTGCCAGCGGGCCGGGATTCTCCTACGAGCAGTACTTC	CASGPGFSYEQYF
TRBD2	once	TRBJ2-7	TRBV9	TGTGCCAGCAGCCTCGGGGCAGGACTAGATGACTCCTACGAGCAGTACTTC	CASSLGAGLDDSYEQYF
TRBD1	-	TRBJ2-2	TRBV27	TGTGCCAGCAGTTTATCCCGGACAGGGGATGTCGGGGAGCTGTTTTTT	CASSLSRTGDVGELFF
TRBD1	-	TRBJ1-1	TRBV7-2	TGTGCCAGCAGCCCAGGGGACAGGGCTAACGCTGAAGCTTTCTTT	CASSPGDRANAEAFF
-	-	TRBJ2-7	TRBV5-1	TGCGCCAGCAGCTTGGGGCTAGCTAAGTGGTACGTCGAGCAGTACTTC	CASSLGLAKWYVEQYF
-	-	TRBJ2-1	TRBV5-1	TGCGCCAGCAGCCTACCAGGGTCCCATGAGCAGTTCTTC	CASSLPGSHEQFF
TRBD1	-	TRBJ1-1	TRBV7-3	TGTGCCAGCGCGCCAACAGGGGGCGGCACTGAAGCTTTCTTT	CASAPTGGGTEAFF
-	-	TRBJ2-3	TRBV5-5	TGTGCCAGCAGCTTGTCCCTGGATACGCAGTATTTT	CASSLSLDTQYF
-	-	TRBJ1-1	TRBV27	TGTGCCAGCAGTTTATCGGTATTTGGGGCGGCTGAAGCTTTCTTT	CASSLSVFGAAEAFF
TRBD2	-	TRBJ2-7	TRBV4-1	TGCGCCAGCAGCCCGGGGGGGTACGAGCAGTACTTC	CASSPGGYEQYF
-	-	TRBJ2-3	TRBV6-4	TGTGCCAGCAGTCGGCTAGACACAGATACGCAGTATTTT	CASSRLDTDTQYF
-	-	TRBJ1-1	TRBV4-1	TGCGCCAGCAGCCAAGATAGTGGAGCTTTCTTT	CASSQDSGAFF
TRBD2	few	TRBJ2-5	TRBV7-2	TGTGCCAGCAGCTTAGGTTCTAGCGGGAGTGAGACCCAGTACTTC	CASSLGSSGSETQYF
-	-	TRBJ2-7	TRBV11-3	TGTGCCAGCAGCTTAAGGGGGACCGGCTCCTACGAGCAGTACTTC	CASSLRGTGSYEQYF
-	-	TRBJ2-7	TRBV5-4	TGTGCCAGCAGCTTGGCCTGGGGGGCCTACGAGCAGTACTTC	CASSLAWGAYEQYF
TRBD1	few	TRBJ1-1	TRBV4-1	TGCGCCAGCAGCAAACGGACAGGCGAAGGCACTGAAGCTTTCTTT	CASSKRTGEGTEAFF
-	-	TRBJ1-1	TRBV5-1	TGCGCCAGCAGCTCGGATATACAGGGAATCAGCACTGAAGCTTTCTTT	CASSSDIQGISTEAFF
TRBD1	-	TRBJ1-1	TRBV5-6	TGTGCCAGCGACAGGGACGGAGAAGCTTTCTTT	CASDRDGEAFF
TRBD2	-	TRBJ2-5	TRBV4-2	TGTGCCAGCAGTTACGGACTAGCGGGAGTAGGGGTTGAGACCCAGTACTTC	CASSYGLAGVGVETQYF
TRBD1	-	TRBJ2-7	TRBV6-5	TGTGCCAGCAGTTTCTCCGGGACAGGGCTCTCCTACGAGCAGTACTTC	CASSFSGTGLSYEQYF
-	-	TRBJ2-7	TRBV9	TGTGCCAGCAGCGGGAACAGTAGAGACGAGCAGTACTTC	CASSGNSRDEQYF
-	-	TRBJ1-5	TRBV6-1	TGTGCCAGCACCTTGGACAGCTATCAGCCCCAGCATTTT	CASTLDSYQPQHF
-	-	TRBJ2-1	TRBV27	TGTGTATCCGGCGGGGAGTCGAGTGAGCAGTTCTTC	CVSGGESSEQFF
-	-	TRBJ2-7	TRBV6-5	TGTGCCAGCAGTTACTCGCAGGGGCTGAACTACGAGCAGTACTTC	CASSYSQGLNYEQYF
-	-	TRBJ1-4	TRBV2	TGTGCCAGCAGTGAAGATGGGACAAGGAATGAAAAACTGTTTTTT	CASSEDGTRNEKLFF
-	once	TRBJ2-7	TRBV18	TGTGCCAGCTCACCACCACAGGGATTGAGGATCTACGAGCAGTACTTC	CASSPPQGLRIYEQYF
-	-	TRBJ2-3	TRBV5-1	TGCGCCAGCAGCCCGGGGGGCTCCACAGATACGCAGTATTTT	CASSPGGSTDTQYF
TRBD2	-	TRBJ2-7	TRBV15	TGTGCCACCAGCAGAGACCCAATAGGAGCTAGCGGGGGAATCGACGAGCAGTACTTC	CATSRDPIGASGGIDEQYF
-	-	TRBJ1-2	TRBV2	TGTGCCAGCAGTGTACAGGGAGCTAACTATGGCTACACCTTC	CASSVQGANYGYTF
-	-	TRBJ1-4	TRBV11-3	TGTGCCAGCAGCCGTACCTCGGACATTGGAGAAAAACTGTTTTTT	CASSRTSDIGEKLFF
TRBD2	-	TRBJ2-7	TRBV4-3	TGCGCCAGCAGCCAAGAACACAAGCGGGAGGACCTTCTGGAGCAGTACTTC	CASSQEHKREDLLEQYF
-	-	TRBJ2-2	TRBV7-2	TGTGCCAGCAGCTTACCTCAGGGGTACACCGGGGAGCTGTTTTTT	CASSLPQGYTGELFF
-	-	TRBJ2-7	TRBV7-9	TGTGCCAGCAGCTTACAAGGGGTCGATACCTACGAGCAGTACTTC	CASSLQGVDTYEQYF
-	-	TRBJ1-4	TRBV5-1	TGCGCCAGCAGCTTACAGGGTCGGGGAGATGAAAAACTGTTTTTT	CASSLQGRGDEKLFF
-	-	TRBJ1-4	TRBV6-1	TGTGCCAGCAGCTTCTCAAACAGGTGGGGAAAACTGTTTTTT	CASSFSNRWGKLFF
-	-	TRBJ2-3	TRBV7-7	TGTGCCAGCAGCTTAGCCGCGTACCTCACTAGCACAGATACGCAGTATTTT	CASSLAAYLTSTDTQYF
-	-	TRBJ1-1	TRBV29-1	TGCAGCGTTGGTAGGGGGAACACTGAAGCTTTCTTT	CSVGRGNTEAFF
TRBD1	-	TRBJ1-1	TRBV13	TGTGCCAGCAGCCCGCAGGGGGCGCAGGCTTTCTTT	CASSPQGAQAFF
TRBD2	-	TRBJ2-3	TRBV4-1	TGCGCCAGCAGCCAAGTGTTGGGACTAGACACAGATACGCAGTATTTT	CASSQVLGLDTDTQYF
-	-	TRBJ1-5	TRBV18	TGTGCCAGCTCACCACCGGGTTTGGCAGGGATAAATCAGCCCCAGCATTTT	CASSPPGLAGINQPQHF
-	-	TRBJ2-2	TRBV4-1	TGCGCCAGCAGCCAAGCCGCGACAGCGAACACCGGGGAGCTGTTTTTT	CASSQAATANTGELFF
TRBD1	-	TRBJ2-5	TRBV5-1	TGCGCCAGCAGACCCATCACAGGGGGCAAAGAGACCCAGTACTTC	CASRPITGGKETQYF
TRBD2	once	TRBJ2-3	TRBV7-9	TGTGCCAGCAGTCCTAAGAAGCGGACTAGCGGGCCTAGCACAGATACGCAGTATTTT	CASSPKKRTSGPSTDTQYF
TRBD2	-	TRBJ2-1	TRBV19	TGTGCCAGTAGAGTATCCCCGGGGGGGTACAATGAGCAGTTCTTC	CASRVSPGGYNEQFF
TRBD1	-	TRBJ1-1	TRBV5-8	TGTGCCAGCAGCTTTGAGGGGGCTCTAGGATTGAACACTGAAGCTTTCTTT	CASSFEGALGLNTEAFF
-	-	TRBJ2-7	TRBV6-5	TGTGCCAGCAGTATAGCGGACGAACCCTCCTACGAGCAGTACTTC	CASSIADEPSYEQYF